Below, 12 T cell receptor beta chains from the same sample are listed, as sequenced in a study of shared clonotypes between healthy human individuals. Some clones are missing from TCRdb's copy, which holds only in-frame ones; the method was immunoSEQ multiplex PCR. The repertoire consists of 2 million to 3 million clones, with around 94% occurring once and the leading ten covering roughly 0.13%. What was sequenced was naive CD4+ T cells sorted from blood. Subset given: CD45RA+ positively selected. Source of these receptors: a man aged 18 to 30 in good health.

The J gene is TRBJ1-6, the V gene TRBV6-6, with D possibly TRBD1 on 6 matching bases. The length of the CDR3 is 16 residues. Germline values: CDR1 MNHNY, CDR2 SVGAGI (reference sequence). Trimming took 0 bases from V and 5 from J, leaving 11 bases between them. The CDR3 nucleotides are TGTGCCAGCAGTTACTCTTGGGGGGCAAATAATTCACCCCTCCACTTT. Translated: CASSYSWGANNSPLHF.

This chain links TRBV4-1 with TRBJ1-2; 10 bases are shared with TRBD1. Germline lookup yields CDR1 MGHRA and CDR2 YSYEKL. The J segment lost 0 bases and the V segment lost 0 bases, leaving 7 bases of the junction unmatched. The CDR3 extends over 18 amino acids. Written as DNA, the CDR3 is TGCGCCAGCAGCCAAGATCCCGGGACAGGGGCTACTAACTATGGCTACACCTTC. Its protein is CASSQDPGTGATNYGYTF.

The V gene is TRBV5-1, the J gene TRBJ2-7; 8 bases are a match to TRBD2. Germline values: CDR1 SGHRS, CDR2 YFSETQ. The CDR3 totals 14 residues. V was pared by 0 bases and J by 4 bases, with 3 bases of the junction left unmatched. The CDR3 DNA follows: TGCGCCAGCAGCTTGGTAGCGGGAACTTACGAGCAGTACTTC. Translation gives CASSLVAGTYEQYF.

The chain has TRBV6-5 and TRBJ1-6, with TRBD1 as a possible D gene (5 bases). CDR3 length: 15 residues. The germline V and J ends were trimmed by 5 bases and 6 bases, with 14 bases remaining between them. Germline V CDR1 and CDR2: MNHEY, SVGAGI. The chain's CDR3 is CASSGTQGGNSPLHF. CDR3 bases: TGTGCCAGCAGTGGGACGCAGGGAGGTAATTCACCCCTCCACTTT.

The chain is built from TRBV5-6 and TRBJ1-1; D is unresolved. The germline V gene encodes CDR1 SGHDT and CDR2 YYEEEE. V dropped 2 bases and J dropped 3 bases, with 23 bases sitting between them. The CDR3 covers 18 residues. Written as DNA, the CDR3 is TGTGCCAGCAGCTTAGGCTTGGAGATATTGGGATCCTACACTGAAGCTTTCTTT. It is translated as CASSLGLEILGSYTEAFF.

The chain couples TRBV19 to TRBJ1-1; D uncertain. The CDR3 extends over 13 amino acids. CDR1 and CDR2 (germline): LNHDA, SQIVND (reference sequence). Trimming left V 7 bases short and J 1 base short, with 10 bases between. The CDR3 DNA sequence: TGTGCCAGTACTTTGGCAGAGAACACTGAAGCTTTCTTT. The encoded protein is CASTLAENTEAFF.

Turning to this clone: The identical CDR3 is also encoded by other nucleotide sequences in the sample. The chain has TRBV5-1 and TRBJ1-1; 7 bases are a match to TRBD1. Germline V gene sequence: CDR1 SGHRS, CDR2 YFSETQ. This CDR3 spans 14 amino acids. The ends lost 7 bases at V and 1 base at J; junction bases unmatched: 7. CDR3 in DNA: TGCGCCAGCGGAATGGGACAGCAGAACACTGAAGCTTTCTTT. Residues: CASGMGQQNTEAFF.

Turning to this clone: In the same sample, other DNA sequences code for this CDR3. V usage is TRBV18 and J usage is TRBJ1-5; TRBD1 aligns across 8 bases. Germline V gives CDR1 KGHSH, CDR2 LQKENI. The CDR3 is made up of 14 amino acids. The trim removed 3 bases at V and 3 bases at J, leaving 1 base unmatched. CDR3 amino acids: CASSPDRVNQPQHF. The CDR3 bases are TGTGCCAGCTCACCGGACAGGGTCAATCAGCCCCAGCATTTT.

This rearrangement joins TRBV9 to TRBJ1-4; a weak D match, TRBD1 (5 bases). Per germline, CDR1 SGDLS and CDR2 YYNGEE. Trimming took 0 bases from V and 12 from J, leaving 9 bases between them. CDR3 size: 12 residues. The CDR3 DNA follows: TGTGCCAGCAGCGTAGTGGGAGGGGAACTGTTTTTT. Translated: CASSVVGGELFF.

The V and J genes are TRBV28 and TRBJ2-5, with D perhaps TRBD1 (6 bases). The end of the DNA is better explained by TRBJ2-7, so the J call may be wrong. The germline V gene has CDR1 MDHEN and CDR2 SYDVKM. The CDR3 is made up of 13 amino acids. The CDR3: CASSPTGIYEQYF. For the CDR3, the DNA is TGTGCCAGCAGTCCGACAGGAATCTACGAGCAGTACTTC.

V gene TRBV6-5 combines with J gene TRBJ1-6, with no clear D. Germline V gene sequence: CDR1 MNHEY, CDR2 SVGAGI. This CDR3 has 15 amino acids. Deletions cut 7 bases from V and 5 bases from J, with 15 bases between. CDR3 in amino acids: CASKEGGSDNSPLHF. CDR3 DNA sequence: TGTGCCAGCAAGGAGGGAGGTAGCGATAATTCACCCCTCCACTTT.

The chain recombines TRBV2 with TRBJ2-5; TRBD1 matches 11 bases. Germline CDR1 reads SNHLY; CDR2 reads FYNNEI. V lost 5 bases, J lost 2 bases, and 7 bases stayed unmatched. The CDR3 has 16 amino acids. The CDR3 loop is CASSSRTGGVQETQYF. CDR3 coding DNA: TGTGCCAGCAGTTCCCGGACAGGGGGCGTTCAAGAGACCCAGTACTTC. The full variable domain, completed using reference TRBV2 and TRBJ2-5, is EPEVTQTPSHQVTQMGQEVILRCVPISNHLYFYWYRQILGQKVEFLVSFYNNEISEKSEIFDDQFSVERPDGSNFTLKIRSTKLEDSAMYFCASSSRTGGVQETQYFGPGTRLLVL.